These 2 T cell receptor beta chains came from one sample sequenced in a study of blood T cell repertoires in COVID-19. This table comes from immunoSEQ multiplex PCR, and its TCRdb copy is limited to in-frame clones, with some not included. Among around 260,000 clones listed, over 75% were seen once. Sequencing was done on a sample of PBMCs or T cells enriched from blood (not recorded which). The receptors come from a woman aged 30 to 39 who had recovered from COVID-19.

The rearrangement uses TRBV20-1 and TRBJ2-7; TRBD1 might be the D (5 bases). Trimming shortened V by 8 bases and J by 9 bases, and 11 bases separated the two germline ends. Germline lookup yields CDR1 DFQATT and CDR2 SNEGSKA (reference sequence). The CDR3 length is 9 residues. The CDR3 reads CSTQAPQYF. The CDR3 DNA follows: TGCAGTACACAGGCGCCGCAGTACTTC.

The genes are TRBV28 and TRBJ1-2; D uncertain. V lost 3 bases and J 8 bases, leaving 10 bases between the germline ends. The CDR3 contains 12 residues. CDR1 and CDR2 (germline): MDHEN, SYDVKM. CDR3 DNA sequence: TGTGCCAGCAGTTTTCAGGCCGACGGCTACACCTTC. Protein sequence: CASSFQADGYTF.